Below are 19 T cell receptor beta chains sequenced from a single sample in a study of cytomegalovirus exposure and HLA in healthy donors. The method was immunoSEQ multiplex PCR; TCRdb's version includes in-frame clones alone and lacks a portion of them. The sample has some 250,000 clones, around 89% seen once. The sample taken for sequencing was PBMCs. All receptors come from a young woman in good health and CMV-seronegative.

This chain links TRBV6-1 with TRBJ1-3, with D possibly being TRBD1 (5 bases). Trimming removed 5 bases from V and 2 bases from J, with 7 bases in between. The CDR3 is 13 amino acids. Germline CDR1 and CDR2: MNHNS and SASEGT. The DNA of the CDR3 is TGTGCCAGCAGTCAGACAGCTGGAAACACCATATATTTT. Protein sequence: CASSQTAGNTIYF.

In regard to this clone: Additional DNA sequences in this sample encode the identical CDR3. J is TRBJ1-1 and V is TRBV5-1; D is ambiguous. V was clipped by 1 base and J by 0 bases, with 7 bases between them. Germline V lookup: CDR1 SGHRS, CDR2 YFSETQ. This CDR3 has 14 residues. The CDR3 region is CASSLTALNTEAFF. The CDR3 DNA reads as TGCGCCAGCAGCTTGACAGCCTTGAACACTGAAGCTTTCTTT.

This clone occurred once. The CDR3 region is CASSPTVGDRGLTEAFF. CDR3 DNA: TGTGCCAGCAGTCCTACCGTGGGGGACAGGGGGCTTACTGAAGCTTTCTTT. J is TRBJ1-1 and V is TRBV27, with 12 bases lining up with TRBD1. The CDR3 extends over 17 amino acids. Germline trimming cut 5 bases from V and 5 bases from J; bases unmatched to any gene: 12. CDR1 MNHEY and CDR2 SMNVEV come from the germline V gene (reference sequence).

The chain recombines TRBV11-3 with TRBJ2-7; 9 bases match TRBD1. Unmatched junction bases numbered 6, after V lost 1 base and J lost 5 bases. The CDR3 runs 15 residues. Germline CDR1 SGHNT, CDR2 YENEEA. The CDR3 loop reads CASSLGGTGRNEQYF. As DNA, the CDR3 is TGTGCCAGCAGCTTAGGGGGGACAGGGAGGAACGAGCAGTACTTC.

In this sample, this clone turned up once. The chain links TRBV27 to TRBJ2-1, with D perhaps matching TRBD1 (6 bases). V lost 2 bases, J lost 9 bases, and 14 bases lay in between. In germline, CDR1 is MNHEY, CDR2 SMNVEV (reference sequence). CDR3 length equals 14 residues. The CDR3 sequence: CASSLGSGASEQFF. CDR3 in DNA: TGTGCCAGCAGTTTAGGTTCAGGGGCTAGTGAGCAGTTCTTC.

V and J are TRBV18 and TRBJ1-6; 9 nucleotides match TRBD1. The trim removed 3 bases at V and 1 base at J, leaving 7 bases unmatched. The CDR3 runs to 18 residues. Germline CDR1 is KGHSH and CDR2 is LQKENI. In DNA form, the CDR3 reads TGTGCCAGCTCACCGGGACAGGGAATCAAGTCCTATAATTCACCCCTCCACTTT. Translated, it gives CASSPGQGIKSYNSPLHF.

V is TRBV4-1 and J is TRBJ1-2; the D is unclear. This CDR3 is built from 17 residues. Trimming shortened V by 0 bases and J by 2 bases, and 16 bases separated the two germline ends. The germline CDR1 and CDR2 sequences are MGHRA and YSYEKL. In DNA form, the CDR3 reads TGCGCCAGCAGCCAAGATGCTTCGTTAGGACTGAACTATGGCTACACCTTC. It codes for CASSQDASLGLNYGYTF.

The V and J genes are TRBV6-5 and TRBJ2-5; TRBD1 is a possible D gene (6 bases). Germline V gene data show CDR1 as MNHEY and CDR2 as SVGAGI. The V end was cut by 5 bases, the J end by 1 base, with 8 bases between. The CDR3 has 13 residues. The CDR3 is CASSQDSQETQYF. CDR3 coding DNA: TGTGCCAGCAGTCAGGACAGCCAAGAGACCCAGTACTTC.

As DNA, the CDR3 is TGCGCCAGCAGCTTGGGGACAGGGACTAATTCACCCCTCCACTTT. This gives the protein CASSLGTGTNSPLHF. The chain uses TRBV5-1 and TRBJ1-6; the match to TRBD1 covers 8 bases. V gave up 0 bases and J gave up 6 bases; unmatched junction bases: 2. The CDR3 covers 15 residues. Per germline, CDR1 SGHRS and CDR2 YFSETQ. The full variable domain, completed using reference TRBV5-1 and TRBJ1-6, is KAGVTQTPRYLIKTRGQQVTLSCSPISGHRSVSWYQQTPGQGLQFLFEYFSETQRNKGNFPGRFSGRQFSNSRSEMNVSTLELGDSALYLCASSLGTGTNSPLHFGNGTRLTVT.

The CDR3 nucleotides are TGTGCCAGCAGCGATGGGACAGGCCGTGGCTACACCTTC. Protein product: CASSDGTGRGYTF. This chain uses TRBV6-6 with TRBJ1-2, with TRBD1 matching over 8 bases. CDR3 length: 13 residues. The junction had 7 bases not matched to a gene; V was cut back by 6 bases and J by 7 bases. Germline V gene lookup returns CDR1 MNHNY and CDR2 SVGAGI (reference sequence).

This chain links TRBV7-6 with TRBJ1-1; weak D call: TRBD1 (5 bases). This CDR3 is built from 17 residues. Trimming shortened V by 1 base and J by 7 bases, and 22 bases separated the two germline ends. The V gene's germline CDR1 is SGHVS and CDR2 FNYEAQ. The CDR3 loop reads CASSLGPGGAARDEAFF. The CDR3 DNA sequence: TGTGCCAGCAGCTTAGGCCCCGGAGGGGCGGCGAGGGATGAAGCTTTCTTT.

The V call is TRBV28, the J call TRBJ1-2; maybe TRBD1 (5 bases). The CDR3 loop spans 16 amino acids. CDR1 and CDR2 from the germline V gene are MDHEN and SYDVKM. V lost 10 bases and J lost 2, with 23 bases in between. The CDR3 loop reads CATHFPGTQGNYGYTF. The CDR3, as DNA: TGTGCCACACACTTTCCAGGGACTCAGGGAAACTATGGCTACACCTTC.

The chain couples TRBV7-9 to TRBJ1-6; D possibly corresponds to TRBD1 (6 bases). V lost 6 bases and J 7 bases, leaving 10 bases between the germline ends. CDR1 is SEHNR and CDR2 is FQNEAQ in the germline V gene (reference sequence). The CDR3 is 13 residues long. Here the CDR3 reads CASRTGGNSPLHF. The CDR3 DNA is TGTGCCAGCAGGACAGGTGGGAATTCACCCCTCCACTTT.

This clone is a singleton in its sample. This sequence joins TRBV28 and TRBJ2-7; D is ambiguous. CDR3 length equals 12 residues. Germline CDR1 reads MDHEN; CDR2 reads SYDVKM. V was trimmed by 2 bases and J by 0 bases, leaving 2 bases between them. CDR3 sequence: CASSLLSYEQYF. The CDR3 DNA follows: TGTGCCAGCAGTTTACTCTCCTACGAGCAGTACTTC.

The rearrangement uses TRBV6-1 and TRBJ2-1; 9 positions match TRBD2. The CDR3 loop spans 15 amino acids. CDR1 is MNHNS and CDR2 is SASEGT in the germline V gene. Losses at the gene ends were 6 bases for V and 0 bases for J; bases not matched to a gene: 3. CDR3 in DNA: TGTGCCAGCAGGGCTAGCGGGGTCTCCTACAATGAGCAGTTCTTC. Translating gives CASRASGVSYNEQFF.

This clone was found once. The chain combines TRBV4-1 with TRBJ1-1; tentatively, D is TRBD1 (5 bases). Germline values: CDR1 MGHRA, CDR2 YSYEKL. V was cut by 4 bases and J by 8 bases, with 17 bases left in between. The CDR3 has 14 amino acids. Here the CDR3 DNA reads TGCGCCAGCAGCCTCCCATCGGAACCAGGGGAAGCTTTCTTT. The encoded protein is CASSLPSEPGEAFF.

The V call is TRBV5-1, the J call TRBJ2-1; 7 nucleotides line up with TRBD1. Germline trimming cut 3 bases from V and 5 bases from J; bases unmatched to any gene: 5. CDR1 SGHRS and CDR2 YFSETQ come from the germline V gene. This CDR3 is 14 amino acids long. CDR3 DNA sequence: TGCGCCAGCAGCTCCGGGACAGATAACAATGAGCAGTTCTTC. Translated, it gives CASSSGTDNNEQFF.

The CDR3 DNA is TGCGCCAGCCATTCCGGCGGGATCATAGAAGAGGGGATCGACACAGATACGCAGTATTTT. Translated: CASHSGGIIEEGIDTDTQYF. V and J are TRBV5-1 and TRBJ2-3, with D tentatively TRBD2 (6 bases). Germline V lookup: CDR1 SGHRS, CDR2 YFSETQ. The CDR3 sequence is 20 residues long. V was shortened by 7 bases and J by 2 bases, with 32 bases between the two germline ends.

This rearrangement joins TRBV7-2 to TRBJ2-1; 8 bases are a match to TRBD2. The CDR3 totals 16 residues. V was clipped by 0 bases and J by 2 bases; unmatched bases: 3. Germline V CDR1 and CDR2: SGHTA, FQGNSA. CDR3 loop: CASSLALAGPYNEQFF. The CDR3 DNA is TGTGCCAGCAGCTTAGCTCTAGCGGGCCCCTACAATGAGCAGTTCTTC.